This passage covers 17 T cell receptor beta chains from one sample sequenced in a study of T cell repertoires in cytomegalovirus infection. MiXCR was run by TCRdb on the reads, yielding one entry per CDR3 protein. The top ten hold around 15% of the sample, which has hundreds of thousands of distinct CDR3 sequences, around 30% seen once. Antigen specificity for these receptors is unknown. The source material was cultured CD8+ T cells from PBMCs, sampled from culture after CMV antigen stimulation. These receptors were collected from a human donor in good health (CMV status not recorded). Some clones in this sample may be carry-over from other donors' samples.

This clonotype was seen more than once but under ten times. The chain employs TRBV19 and TRBJ1-1, with D hard to call. V shed 3 bases and J shed 3 bases, with 5 bases lying between them. The CDR3 has 12 amino acids. The germline V gene has CDR1 LNHDA and CDR2 SQIVND (reference sequence). The CDR3 bases are TGTGCCAGTAGTATGTCTTACACTGAAGCTTTCTTT. Its translation: CASSMSYTEAFF.

V is TRBV27 and J is TRBJ2-7; D is possibly TRBD2 (5 bases). V gave up 7 bases and J gave up 0 bases, with 16 bases separating them. This CDR3 has 15 residues. Germline assignment: CDR1 MNHEY and CDR2 SMNVEV (reference sequence). In DNA form, the CDR3 reads TGTGCCAGCATCCCGACGGCGGGTTTCTCCTACGAGCAGTACTTC. Protein product: CASIPTAGFSYEQYF.

In its sample, this clonotype was seen a few times. V usage is TRBV12-5 and J usage is TRBJ2-7; D may correspond to TRBD1 or TRBD2 (5 bases each). Trimming cost V 0 bases and J 7 bases, with 13 bases left between them. The CDR3 loop spans 14 amino acids. CDR1 LGHNT and CDR2 FRNRAP come from the germline V gene. The CDR3 sequence: CASGLVLGVREQYF. In DNA, the CDR3 is TGTGCTAGTGGTTTGGTATTGGGGGTAAGGGAGCAGTACTTC.

This clonotype was seen only a few times. The chain couples TRBV6-1 to TRBJ2-2, with 8 positions matching TRBD2. Germline values: CDR1 MNHNS, CDR2 SASEGT. J lost 5 bases, V lost 11 bases, and 16 bases had no gene match. There are 16 residues in the CDR3. CDR3 coding DNA: TGTGCCGCCTTCGGACGGGGGGGAGGGTGGACCGGGGAGCTGTTTTTT. This encodes CAAFGRGGGWTGELFF.

The chain couples TRBV5-6 to TRBJ1-2; D is unresolved. The V gene lost 6 bases and the J gene lost 3 bases, with 15 bases spanning the gap. This CDR3 region has 14 residues. Germline CDR1 and CDR2: SGHDT and YYEEEE. The CDR3 protein is CASTLGWTHYGYTF. CDR3 DNA sequence: TGTGCCAGCACCTTAGGATGGACCCACTATGGCTACACCTTC.

V and J are TRBV7-6 and TRBJ1-3; no definite D call. The CDR3 contains 17 residues. V was clipped by 5 bases and J by 4 bases, with 21 bases between them. Germline CDR1 and CDR2: SGHVS and FNYEAQ. The CDR3 loop reads CASSNDLYINGGNTIYF. In DNA, the CDR3 is TGTGCCAGCAGCAACGACTTGTACATCAACGGGGGAAACACCATATATTTT. The variable domain in full, with the rest retrieved from reference TRBV7-6 and TRBJ1-3, is GAGVSQSPRYKVTKRGQDVALRCDPISGHVSLYWYRQALGQGPEFLTYFNYEAQQDKSGLPNDRFSAERPEGSISTLTIQRTEQRDSAMYRCASSNDLYINGGNTIYFGEGSWLTVV.

This clonotype was found a few times. The chain's CDR3 is CASSLREGEQFF. CDR3 DNA sequence: TGTGCCAGCAGCCTCAGAGAGGGTGAGCAGTTCTTC. The V gene is TRBV6-5, the J gene TRBJ2-1, with a tentative D call TRBD2 (5 bases). Germline loops: CDR1 MNHEY, CDR2 SVGAGI. This CDR3 is built from 12 residues. Trimming took off 6 bases at V and 9 bases at J, with 12 bases between the two ends.

This clonotype appeared a few times. The chain employs TRBV28 and TRBJ2-7; perhaps TRBD1 as D (5 bases). Trimming shortened V by 10 bases and J by 2 bases, and 12 bases separated the two germline ends. Germline loops: CDR1 MDHEN, CDR2 SYDVKM. The CDR3 extends over 12 amino acids. CDR3 region: CATLRGTYEQYV. CDR3 DNA sequence: TGTGCCACCCTAAGGGGAACCTACGAGCAGTACGTC.

This clonotype has only a few counts. This chain connects TRBV7-8 to TRBJ2-2, with 12 bases that match TRBD1. J gave up 4 bases and V 11 bases, and 14 bases lay outside the gene matches. The CDR3 length is 17 residues. Germline V lookup: CDR1 SGHVS, CDR2 FQNEAQ. The CDR3 coding sequence is TGTGCCTGTGGCGGGACAGGGGGCAAAGGGGGCACCGGGGAGCTGTTTTTT. Its protein product is CACGGTGGKGGTGELFF.

The CDR3 nucleotides are TGTGCCACCAGCAGAATCAAGCAGAACTATGGCTACACCTTC. It translates to CATSRIKQNYGYTF. The chain recombines TRBV15 with TRBJ1-2, with D unclear. Trimming cost V 2 bases and J 2 bases, with 9 bases left between them. There are 14 residues in the CDR3. Germline-derived CDR1 and CDR2 are LNHNV and YYDKDF (reference sequence).

This clonotype was recorded many times. The CDR3 protein is CASSSRDRAHRETQYF. CDR3 DNA sequence: TGTGCCAGCAGCTCCCGGGACAGGGCCCATCGAGAGACCCAGTACTTC. The V and J genes are TRBV7-9 and TRBJ2-5, with 9 bases that match TRBD1. CDR3 length equals 16 residues. Germline trimming cut 4 bases from V and 4 bases from J; bases unmatched to any gene: 10. The germline CDR1 and CDR2 sequences are SEHNR and FQNEAQ (reference sequence).

The chain uses TRBV29-1 and TRBJ2-1; 12 nucleotides agree with TRBD1. The CDR3 is made up of 15 amino acids. From germline, CDR1 is SQVTM and CDR2 ANQGSEA. The V segment lost 6 bases and the J segment 7 bases; nucleotides outside the gene matches: 10. The CDR3 nucleotides read TGCAGCGTCCCCGGGACAGGGGGCAGTTGGAATGAGCAGTTCTTC. This encodes CSVPGTGGSWNEQFF.

This clonotype has just one count. The genes are TRBV2 and TRBJ2-5, with 7 bases identical to TRBD1. Germline loops: CDR1 SNHLY, CDR2 FYNNEI. V gave up 5 bases and J gave up 4 bases; unmatched junction bases: 10. The CDR3 extends over 15 amino acids. The CDR3 DNA sequence: TGTGCCAGCAGTCTCAAGGACAGGTGGGGAGAGACCCAGTACTTC. It translates to CASSLKDRWGETQYF.

This clonotype was detected a few times. The chain joins TRBV12-3 or TRBV12-4 to TRBJ2-1, with 8 bases that match TRBD2. This CDR3 has 16 amino acids. J lost 2 bases, V lost 1 base, and 4 bases had no gene match. DNA of the CDR3: TGTGCCAGCAGTTTAGTGGGCGGGGGGCCCTACAATGAGCAGTTCTTC. This codes for CASSLVGGGPYNEQFF.

The chain recombines TRBV7-2 with TRBJ1-2; TRBD1 might be the D (6 bases). V was shortened by 4 bases and J by 8 bases, with 23 bases between the two germline ends. Germline V gene lookup returns CDR1 SGHTA and CDR2 FQGNSA. The CDR3 runs 16 residues. Here the CDR3 reads CASSSDRTHYSLGYTF. The CDR3 nucleotides are TGTGCCAGCAGCTCCGACAGGACCCATTACAGTCTAGGCTACACCTTC.

The gene calls are TRBV25-1 and TRBJ2-7; maybe TRBD2 (6 bases). The CDR3 spans 11 residues. V gave up 8 bases and J gave up 4 bases, with 9 bases separating them. The germline gives CDR1 MGHDK, CDR2 SYGVNS. CDR3 amino acids: CASGTDYEQYF. DNA for the CDR3: TGTGCCAGCGGGACTGATTACGAGCAGTACTTC.

This rearrangement joins TRBV20-1 to TRBJ1-4, with a tentative D call TRBD1 (6 bases). CDR1 and CDR2 from the germline V gene are DFQATT and SNEGSKA (reference sequence). V dropped 3 bases and J dropped 3 bases, with 14 bases sitting between them. The CDR3 covers 15 residues. In DNA form, the CDR3 reads TGCAGTGCTAGGGTAACAGGGCGGTCTAATGAAAAACTGTTTTTT. It codes for CSARVTGRSNEKLFF.